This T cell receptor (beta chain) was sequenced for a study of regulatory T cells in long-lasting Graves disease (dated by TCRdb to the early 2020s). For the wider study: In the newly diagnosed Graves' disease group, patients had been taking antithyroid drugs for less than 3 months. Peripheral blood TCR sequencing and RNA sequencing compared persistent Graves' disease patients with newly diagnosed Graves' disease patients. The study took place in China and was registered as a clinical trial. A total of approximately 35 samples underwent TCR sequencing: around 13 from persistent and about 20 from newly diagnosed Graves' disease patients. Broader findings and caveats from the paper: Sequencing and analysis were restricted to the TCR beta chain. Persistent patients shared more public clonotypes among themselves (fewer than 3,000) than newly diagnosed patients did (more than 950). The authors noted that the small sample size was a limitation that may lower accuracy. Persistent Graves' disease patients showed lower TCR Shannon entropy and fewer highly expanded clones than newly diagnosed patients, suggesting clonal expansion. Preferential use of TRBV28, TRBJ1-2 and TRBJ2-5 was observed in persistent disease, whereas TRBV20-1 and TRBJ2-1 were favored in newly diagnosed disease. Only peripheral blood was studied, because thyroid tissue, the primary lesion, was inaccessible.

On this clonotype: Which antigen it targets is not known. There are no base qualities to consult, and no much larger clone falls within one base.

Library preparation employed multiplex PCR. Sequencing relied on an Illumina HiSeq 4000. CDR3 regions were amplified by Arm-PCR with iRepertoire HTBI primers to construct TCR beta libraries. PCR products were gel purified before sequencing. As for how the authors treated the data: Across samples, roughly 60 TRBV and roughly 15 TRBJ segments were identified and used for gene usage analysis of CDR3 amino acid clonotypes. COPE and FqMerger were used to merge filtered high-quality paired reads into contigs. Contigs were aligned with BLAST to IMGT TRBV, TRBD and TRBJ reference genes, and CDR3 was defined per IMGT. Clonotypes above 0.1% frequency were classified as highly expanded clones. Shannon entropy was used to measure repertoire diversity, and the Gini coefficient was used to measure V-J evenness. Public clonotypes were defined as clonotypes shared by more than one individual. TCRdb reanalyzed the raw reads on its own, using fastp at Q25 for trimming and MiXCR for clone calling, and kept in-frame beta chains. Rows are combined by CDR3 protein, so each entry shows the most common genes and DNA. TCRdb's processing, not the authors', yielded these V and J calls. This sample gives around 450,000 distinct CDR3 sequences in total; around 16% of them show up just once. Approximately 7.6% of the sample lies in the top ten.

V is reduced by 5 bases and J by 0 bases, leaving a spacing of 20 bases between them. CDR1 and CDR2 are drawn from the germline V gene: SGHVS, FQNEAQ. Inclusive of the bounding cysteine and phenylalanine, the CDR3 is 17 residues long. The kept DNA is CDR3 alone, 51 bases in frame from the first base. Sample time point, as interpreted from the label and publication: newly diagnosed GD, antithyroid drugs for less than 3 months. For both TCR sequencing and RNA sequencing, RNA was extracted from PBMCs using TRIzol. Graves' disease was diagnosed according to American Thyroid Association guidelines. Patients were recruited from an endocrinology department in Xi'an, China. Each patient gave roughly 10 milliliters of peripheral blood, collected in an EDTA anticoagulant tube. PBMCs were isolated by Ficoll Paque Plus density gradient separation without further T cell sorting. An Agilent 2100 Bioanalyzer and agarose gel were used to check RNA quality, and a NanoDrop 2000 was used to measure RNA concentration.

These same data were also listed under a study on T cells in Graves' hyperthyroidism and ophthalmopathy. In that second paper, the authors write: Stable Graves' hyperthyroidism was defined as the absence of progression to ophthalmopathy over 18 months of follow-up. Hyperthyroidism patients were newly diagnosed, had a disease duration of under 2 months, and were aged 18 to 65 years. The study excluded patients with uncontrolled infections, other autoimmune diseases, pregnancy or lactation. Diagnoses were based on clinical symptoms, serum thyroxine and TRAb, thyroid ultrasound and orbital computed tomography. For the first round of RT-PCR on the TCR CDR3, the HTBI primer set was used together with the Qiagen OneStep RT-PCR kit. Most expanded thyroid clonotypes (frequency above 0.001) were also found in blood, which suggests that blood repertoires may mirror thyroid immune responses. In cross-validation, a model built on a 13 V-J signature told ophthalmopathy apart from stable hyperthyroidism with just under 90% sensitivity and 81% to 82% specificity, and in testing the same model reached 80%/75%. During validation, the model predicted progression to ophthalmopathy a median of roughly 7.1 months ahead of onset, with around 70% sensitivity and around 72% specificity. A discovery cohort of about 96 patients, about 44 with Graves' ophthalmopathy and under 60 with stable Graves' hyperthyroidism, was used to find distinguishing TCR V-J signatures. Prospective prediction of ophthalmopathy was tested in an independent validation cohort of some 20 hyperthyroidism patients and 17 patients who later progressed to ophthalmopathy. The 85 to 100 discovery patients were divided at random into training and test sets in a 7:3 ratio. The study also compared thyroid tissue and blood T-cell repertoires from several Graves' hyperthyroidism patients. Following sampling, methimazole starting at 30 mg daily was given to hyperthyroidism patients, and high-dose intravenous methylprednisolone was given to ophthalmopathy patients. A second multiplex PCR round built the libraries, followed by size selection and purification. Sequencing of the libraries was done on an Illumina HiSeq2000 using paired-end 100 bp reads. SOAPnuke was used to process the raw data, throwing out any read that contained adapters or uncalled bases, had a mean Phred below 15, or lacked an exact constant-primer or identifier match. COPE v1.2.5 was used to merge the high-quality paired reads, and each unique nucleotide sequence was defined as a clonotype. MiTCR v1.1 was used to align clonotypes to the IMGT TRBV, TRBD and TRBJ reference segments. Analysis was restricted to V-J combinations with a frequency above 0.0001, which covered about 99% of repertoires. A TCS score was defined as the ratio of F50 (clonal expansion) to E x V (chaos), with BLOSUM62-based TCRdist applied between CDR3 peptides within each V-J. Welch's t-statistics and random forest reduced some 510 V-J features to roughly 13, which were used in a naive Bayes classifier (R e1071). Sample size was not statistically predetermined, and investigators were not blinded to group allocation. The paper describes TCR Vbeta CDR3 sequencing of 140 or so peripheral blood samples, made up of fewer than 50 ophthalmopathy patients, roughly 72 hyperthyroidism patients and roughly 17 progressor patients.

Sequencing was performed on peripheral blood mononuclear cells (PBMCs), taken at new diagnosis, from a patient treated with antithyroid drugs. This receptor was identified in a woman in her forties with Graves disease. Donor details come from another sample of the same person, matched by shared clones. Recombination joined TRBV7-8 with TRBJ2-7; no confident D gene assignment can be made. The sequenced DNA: TGTGCCAGCAGCATAAAGTGGGCAGCTATTAGCTCCTACGAGCAGTACTTC. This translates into CASSIKWAAISSYEQYF.